The source of this T cell receptor (beta chain) is a study of blood T cell repertoires in COVID-19 (dated by TCRdb to the early 2020s). Regarding the research as a whole: Samples covering the acute and convalescent phases of COVID-19 were provided by collaborators in the United States, Italy and Spain. HLA class I and class II types, where available, came from metadata supplied by the sample provider rather than from assay-based typing. The repertoires were made available in a free public database intended to serve as a resource for research on the immune response to SARS-CoV-2. The material from the prospective study consisted of cDNA or gDNA derived from T cells, B-cell-depleted T cells, or PBMCs. Deeply sampled blood TCRbeta repertoires from subjects exposed to, actively infected with, or recovered from COVID-19 were included in the dataset. Nearly every sample came with metadata listing a de-identified subject ID, COVID-19 status, age in years and sex. Samples were obtained from the ongoing ImmuneRACE study (first 160 participants) and from 1,200 or so subjects provided by 6 global collaborators.

TCRbeta CDR3 regions were amplified from genomic DNA by means of the immunoSEQ Assay, a bias-controlled multiplex PCR. The original methods were these. The number of nucleated cells in each sample was estimated from the amplification of reference gene primers within the assay. Sequence reads were collapsed and filtered to measure the absolute abundance of every unique TCRbeta CDR3 rearrangement. Productive Simpson clonality was computed per sample as the square root of Simpson's diversity index over productive rearrangements. TCRdb carries this immuneACCESS record with in-frame sequences only. Its versions omit some clonotypes, under half of them owing to an unresolved V gene in the studies checked, with the rest unexplained. The DNA was the basis for D and trimming; V, J and clone size are from that table. This sample lists around 310,000 clones; 89% were detected once. Roughly a tenth of the sample goes to the ten largest clones.

Trimming removed 2 bases from V and 4 bases from J, leaving 9 bases between the germline ends. The CDR3 numbers 14 residues from cysteine through phenylalanine. This entry keeps only the CDR3 DNA: 42 bases, framed from base 1. For CDR1 and CDR2, the germline V gene lists MGHDK and SYGVNS. Note on this clone: Its antigen remains unidentified. Nothing much larger sits one base from this clone, and base qualities are not available.

Participants in the prospective study were aged 18 to 89 years, lived in over 20 United States geographic areas, and enrolled through a virtual design. Cohort assignment in the prospective study relied on participant-reported clinical history from a screening survey and a study questionnaire. Recovered participants in ImmuneRACE Cohort 3 were defined by two consecutive negative NP/OP PCR tests, clearance by a healthcare professional, or resolution of symptoms. In the prospective study, whole blood, serum and a nasopharyngeal or oropharyngeal swab were collected from each participant by mobile phlebotomists. Over a roughly two-month period, participants in the prospective study had the option of providing additional blood draws and questionnaires. Blood samples from the prospective study were shipped frozen or at room temperature prior to DNA extraction. What the authors observed across the whole study: The quantity of clinical and demographic metadata differed by source and by participant and was supplied without curation.

The origin of this receptor is a woman aged 40 to 55 who had recovered from COVID-19. The V and J genes are TRBV25-1 and TRBJ1-5; TRBD1 might be the D gene, on 5 matching bases. Sequenced material: PBMCs or T cells enriched from blood (not recorded which). CDR3 region: CASSELTVNQPQHF. The DNA sequence follows: TGTGCCAGCAGTGAACTGACAGTTAATCAGCCCCAGCATTTT. The entire variable domain, with the stretches around the CDR3 drawn from the reference TRBV25-1 and TRBJ1-5 proteins, is EADIYQTPRYLVIGTGKKITLECSQTMGHDKMYWYQQDPGMELHLIHYSYGVNSTEKGDLSSESTVSRIRTEHFPLTLESARPSHTSQYLCASSELTVNQPQHFGDGTRLSIL.